A single sample gave rise to the 2 T cell receptor beta chains below, sequenced in a study of blood T cells in healthy people across ages. A J-beta primer mix and a sample-barcoded 5' primer were used in a second PCR of about 7 to 12 cycles. TCRdb re-called the 5' RACE reads through MiXCR, storing one row per CDR3 protein. Here the sample spans roughly 800,000 distinct CDR3 sequences, about 36% being singletons. The sequenced sample was blood. The origin of the receptors is a man between 18 and 35 years old in good health.

This clonotype came up many times. This chain's CDR3 is CASSLSAEPTDTQYF. The CDR3 DNA reads TGTGCCAGCAGCTTAAGCGCGGAACCCACAGATACGCAGTATTTT. The V gene is TRBV7-9, the J gene TRBJ2-3, with D uncertain. V shed 2 bases and J shed 2 bases, with 11 bases lying between them. The CDR3 spans 15 residues. CDR1 and CDR2 from the germline V gene are SEHNR and FQNEAQ (reference sequence).

The table lists this clonotype with a count of one. This chain joins TRBV4-3 and TRBJ2-5, with 7 bases fitting TRBD2. Trimming took 3 bases from V and 11 from J; bases not matched to a gene: 9. Germline V gene data show CDR1 as LGHNA and CDR2 as YSLEER. The CDR3 has 13 amino acids. Written as DNA, the CDR3 is TGCGCCAGCAGCCAGAGAGCGGGGAATGAGCAGTACTTC. Translated, it gives CASSQRAGNEQYF.